This TCR beta chain is drawn from a study of blood T cell repertoires in COVID-19. The protocol was immunoSEQ multiplex PCR, while the TCRdb copy is restricted to in-frame clones and leaves out a portion. This sample has around 84,000 clones, with 75% to 85% found just once. V was shortened by 10 bases and J by 1 base, with 10 bases between the two germline ends. Germline CDR1 KGHDR, CDR2 SFDVKD. The CDR3 has 12 residues. This clone appeared many times. The specimen sequenced was peripheral blood. The rearrangement joins TRBV24-1 to TRBJ2-7; D call uncertain. The TCR originated in a man in his 60s with COVID-19, enrolled during active disease. CDR3 in amino acids: CATRLPSYEQYF. CDR3 nucleotides: TGTGCCACGCGACTCCCTTCCTACGAGCAGTACTTC.